This T cell receptor (beta chain) was sequenced for a study of a mutant IDH1 vaccine in newly diagnosed glioma. Overall study context: Receipt of radiotherapy, temozolomide, or both preceded the study, and most received both.

Some clones are missing from TCRdb's copy, which holds only in-frame ones; the method was immunoSEQ multiplex PCR. The table lists about 38,000 clones, around 90% of them singletons, with 15% to 20% in the top ten. Noted time point: baseline, week 1 (first vaccination visit). Described treatment: pre-vaccination baseline after standard-of-care therapy. Diagnosis in the donors showed new WHO grade 3 or 4 astrocytomas that were IDH1-mutant and ATRX-lost. Overall study findings and caveats: The vaccine induced immune responses, and these occurred in around 94% of patients. Pseudoprogression seemingly bore no relation to changes in top peripheral T cell clonotypes.

A note on this clone: Its specificity is not known.

This CDR3 has 15 residues. V was clipped by 1 base and J by 7 bases, with 14 bases between them. The germline V gene encodes CDR1 SGHTA and CDR2 FQGNSA. The clonotype comes from a man aged 18 to 30 with glioma. Sample: PBMCs, taken from a glioma patient treated with radiotherapy, temozolomide or both. The chain is built from TRBV7-2 and TRBJ2-1; possible D gene TRBD2, 6 bases. The DNA for the CDR3 is TGTGCCAGCAGCTTAGTAGGAGGGGTAGGTAATGAGCAGTTCTTC. Its translation is CASSLVGGVGNEQFF. Full variable domain (rest looked up from reference TRBV7-2 and TRBJ2-1): GAGVSQSPSNKVTEKGKDVELRCDPISGHTALYWYRQSLGQGLEFLIYFQGNSAPDKSGLPSDRFSAERTGGSVSTLTIQRTQQEDSAVYLCASSLVGGVGNEQFFGPGTRLTVL.